This TCR beta chain was documented in a study of CD8+ T cells in alopecia areata. The overall study: Each day, treated patients took oral tofacitinib twice, at 5 to 10 mg per dose. Study outcomes and limitations: As there was one nonresponder, how baseline CD8+ expansion relates to response remains uncertain. During tofacitinib treatment, many expanded lesional clones remained in scalp and blood.

The sample's treatment: oral pan-JAK inhibitor, 5-10 mg twice daily. cDNA reverse transcribed from extracted RNA served as the sequencing template. Generated by immunoSEQ multiplex PCR, the TCRdb table keeps only in-frame clones and is missing some. The profile shows 150,000 to 200,000 clones, 60% of them singletons. This clone came up once. Its antigen is unidentified. The source was CD4+ T cells sorted from blood, collected at week 24, from a patient treated with tofacitinib. The sequence came from a human donor with alopecia areata.

In DNA form, the CDR3 reads TGTGCCAGCAGCGAAGGGGGCGGCACTGAAGCTTTCTTT. It encodes CASSEGGGTEAFF. The J gene is TRBJ1-1, the V gene TRBV11-3, with 7 bases fitting TRBD1. There are 13 residues in the CDR3. Germline V CDR1 and CDR2: SGHNT, YENEEA. Trimming at V came to 5 bases and at J to 4 bases, leaving 4 bases not matched to a gene.